This T cell receptor (beta chain) was observed in a study of shared clonotypes between healthy human individuals (dated by TCRdb to about 2020). About the study as a whole: Two women and a few men aged 18 to 49 years were included in the cohort. Libraries were prepared and TCR repertoires were sequenced by different laboratories using diverse techniques, in order to increase sequencing depth and limit assay-specific biases. Per donor, three plates each were used for CD4 naive and CD4 memory, two for CD8 naive, and one for CD8 memory. Leukapheresis yielded between about 0.9 and 8.9 billion PBMCs per donor. To estimate repertoire size and how much clonotype sharing occurs between individuals, the study deeply sequenced the blood TCR repertoires of roughly 5 healthy adults.

Using the deep immunoSEQ assay, TCR CDR3 regions were amplified from genomic DNA by multiplex PCR. Extracted genomic DNA from each cell subset was distributed evenly across all wells of several immunoSEQ 96-well plates, and each plate was treated as a replicate. Each replicate PCR for sorted subsets received 150 to 250 ng genomic DNA, equal to tens of thousands of T cell genomes. The purified libraries were quantified using a Qubit 3.0 fluorometer, sized with a Bioanalyzer 2100, and then quantified again using the KAPA Library Quantification kit. Every immunoSEQ 96-well plate was sequenced on a separate single-read 150-cycle Illumina NextSeq 550 flow cell. Under the source paper's analysis protocol: The immunoSEQ output contained only junctional sequences without quality scores, so filtering could not match that applied to full-length reads. To assign V/J genes and CDR3, sequences were annotated using PyIR, a Python wrapper for IgBLAST v1.9, with IMGT germline references. Reads with weak V/J assignments (E-value above 1e-6), missing CDR3, stop codons, out-of-frame junctions, or ambiguous translated residues were removed. V3J clonotypes were defined by identical inferred V gene, J gene, and CDR3 amino acid sequence. Percentage overlap between repertoires was calculated by dividing the number of shared unique clonotypes by the size of the smaller repertoire. RTK rarefaction, the Chao1 estimator, and Recon v2.1 estimates of unobserved clonotypes were used to assess repertoire richness. Generation probabilities were computed with OLGA for all TCRbeta clonotypes obtained by the gDNA method from four donors. TCRdb's version of the immuneACCESS table is confined to in-frame rearrangements and falls short of the full clone set. An unresolved V gene accounts for under half of the shortfall where checked; the remainder is of unknown origin. V, J and clone size derive from that table, while D and trimming were established from the DNA sequence. Recorded for this sample are roughly 1 million clones; about 80% of them occurred a single time. Approximately 0.52% of the sample goes to the ten largest clones.

As concerns this clone: It lacks a known antigen. Base-call qualities are not available, and no considerably larger clone is one nucleotide away.

Donors were healthy HIV-negative adults with no recently reported acute infections or vaccinations. All donors were Caucasian adults living in Nashville, Tennessee, USA. CD4+ T cells were enriched by magnetic negative selection, after which naive cells were positively selected on CD45RA and the negative fraction was taken as the memory subset. After blood collection by leukapheresis, PBMCs were isolated using Ficoll-Histopaque density gradient centrifugation and then cryopreserved in the vapor phase of liquid nitrogen. Analytical flow cytometry was used to check the purity and quantity of every magnetically sorted T cell population. Genomic DNA was isolated from each sorted fraction and quantified by UV absorbance on a Nanodrop 2000c. The junction carries 12 bases between V and J, which are trimmed by 0 bases and 3 bases respectively. The germline V gene sets CDR1 to MGHDK and CDR2 to SYGVNS. There are 16 amino acids in the CDR3, from cysteine to phenylalanine inclusive. Only the CDR3 part of the read is kept: 48 bases, read in frame from the first base.

Broader findings and caveats from the paper: Sampling was limited to blood, and TCR repertoires in tissue likely differ from TCR repertoires in blood. Compared with non-shared clonotypes, clonotypes shared by all four sorted-subset donors had higher generation probabilities. The genetic and exposure-history diversity represented was limited by the small number of donors. Larger estimated clonotype richness was generally found for naive subsets than for memory subsets. Sharing across several donors was observed for 5% to 6.5% of naive CD4, under 4% of naive CD8, over 2% of memory CD4, and around 0.4% of memory CD8 clonotypes. Based on pairwise subsampling, the degree of clonotype sharing among donors was expected to be affected by sequencing depth. Incomplete sequencing was indicated by rarefaction of sorted-subset datasets, despite the large sequencing depth.

The sequence was collected from a man between 18 and 35 years old in good health. Some clones in this sample may be carry-over from other donors' samples. The sequence links TRBV25-1 to TRBJ2-4; no D gene is confidently identified. Sequencing was carried out using memory CD4+ T cells from PBMCs. According to the study, the label for this sample's cell subset or site signals: CD45RA-negative fraction. The bases are TGTGCCAGCAGTGAATATATAAGTAATGGCAAAAACATTCAGTACTTC. Its protein is CASSEYISNGKNIQYF.